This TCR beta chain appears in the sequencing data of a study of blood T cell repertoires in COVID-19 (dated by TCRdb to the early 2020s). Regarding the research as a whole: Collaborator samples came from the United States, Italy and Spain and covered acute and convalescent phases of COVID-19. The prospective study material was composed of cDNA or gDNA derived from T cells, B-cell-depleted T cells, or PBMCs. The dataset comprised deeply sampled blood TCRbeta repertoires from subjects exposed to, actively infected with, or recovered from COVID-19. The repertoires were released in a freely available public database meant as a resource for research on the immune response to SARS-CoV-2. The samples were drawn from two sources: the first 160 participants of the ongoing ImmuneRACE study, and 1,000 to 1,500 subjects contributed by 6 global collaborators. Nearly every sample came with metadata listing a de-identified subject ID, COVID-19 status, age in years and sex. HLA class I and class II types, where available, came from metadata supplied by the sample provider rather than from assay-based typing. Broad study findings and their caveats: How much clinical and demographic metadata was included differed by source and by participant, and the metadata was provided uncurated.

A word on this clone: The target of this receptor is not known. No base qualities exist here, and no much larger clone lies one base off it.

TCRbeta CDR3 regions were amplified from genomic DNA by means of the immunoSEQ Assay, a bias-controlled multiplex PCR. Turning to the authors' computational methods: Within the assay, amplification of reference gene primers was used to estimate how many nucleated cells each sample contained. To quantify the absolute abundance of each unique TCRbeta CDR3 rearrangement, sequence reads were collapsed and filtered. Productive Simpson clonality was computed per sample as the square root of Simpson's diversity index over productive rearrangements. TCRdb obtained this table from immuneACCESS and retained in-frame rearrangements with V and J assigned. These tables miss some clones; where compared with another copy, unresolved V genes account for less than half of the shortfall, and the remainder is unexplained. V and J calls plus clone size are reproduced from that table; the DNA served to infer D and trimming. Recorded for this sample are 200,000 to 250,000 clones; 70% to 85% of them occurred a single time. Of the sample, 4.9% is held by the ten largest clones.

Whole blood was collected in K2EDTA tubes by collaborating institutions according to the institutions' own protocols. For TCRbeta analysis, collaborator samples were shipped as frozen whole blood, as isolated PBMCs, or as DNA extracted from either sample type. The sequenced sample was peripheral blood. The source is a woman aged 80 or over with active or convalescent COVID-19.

Read as DNA, the sequence is TGTGCCAGCAGCCAAGTCTCCGGAGTTTTCTACACCTTC. This gives the protein CASSQVSGVFYTF. The V gene is TRBV3-1 (or the pseudogene TRBV3-2) and the J gene is TRBJ1-2; the D gene identity is not certain. Trimming at the junction amounts to 1 base on V and 10 bases on J, and the germline ends lie 13 bases apart. CDR3 length: 13 amino acids, cysteine to phenylalanine. Only the CDR3 portion is preserved as DNA: 39 bases, with reading frame beginning at the first base. In the germline V gene (reference sequence), CDR1 corresponds to LGHDT and CDR2 to YNNKEL.